This entry lists 8 T cell receptor beta chains sequenced from one sample in a study of cytomegalovirus exposure and HLA in healthy donors. Measured with immunoSEQ multiplex PCR; TCRdb has only the in-frame clones, and not every one. The table shows about 240,000 clones, with 86% occurring only once. The source material was PBMCs. These receptors were collected from a woman aged 25-40 years in good health and CMV-seropositive.

The rearrangement joins TRBV6-1 to TRBJ1-5; 7 bases fit TRBD1. J lost 16 bases, V lost 5 bases, and 20 bases had no gene match. Germline CDR1 reads MNHNS; CDR2 reads SASEGT. The CDR3 has 15 amino acids. CDR3: CASSKTRLSTGQEHF. In nucleotides, the CDR3 is TGTGCCAGCAGTAAGACCCGTCTATCCACCGGACAGGAACATTTT.

The chain couples TRBV5-1 to TRBJ1-1; maybe TRBD1 (6 bases). CDR1 is SGHRS, CDR2 YFSETQ, per germline. V gave up 3 bases and J gave up 4 bases, with 16 bases separating them. CDR3 length: 15 amino acids. The CDR3 sequence: CASSSPLGASTEAFF. The DNA of the CDR3 is TGCGCCAGCAGCTCGCCATTGGGGGCGTCCACTGAAGCTTTCTTT.

The V and J genes are TRBV27 and TRBJ2-7, with 7 bases that match TRBD2. This CDR3 has 15 amino acids. The germline CDR1 and CDR2 sequences are MNHEY and SMNVEV (reference sequence). J lost 3 bases, V lost 3 bases, and 8 bases had no gene match. Here the CDR3 reads CASSFGWEGSYEQYF. In DNA, the CDR3 is TGTGCCAGCAGTTTTGGCTGGGAGGGCAGCTACGAGCAGTACTTC.

Regarding this clone: At one of its ends the junction is not consistent with the germline gene, which may arise from a read error. The chain employs TRBV29-1 and TRBJ1-1; no clear D. Germline V gives CDR1 SQVTM, CDR2 ANQGSEA. The CDR3 spans 12 residues. Here the CDR3 DNA reads TGCAGCGTTGAAACAGCCACCCTCGAAGGTTTCTTT. It yields the protein CSVETATLEGFF.

V usage is TRBV2 and J usage is TRBJ2-3; 9 bases are a match to TRBD2. The CDR3 has 14 amino acids. V was clipped by 7 bases and J by 5 bases; unmatched bases: 7. Germline assignment: CDR1 SNHLY and CDR2 FYNNEI. The CDR3 loop reads CASTGGRVGDTQYF. CDR3 in DNA: TGTGCCAGCACTGGCGGGAGGGTGGGAGATACGCAGTATTTT.

The chain links TRBV27 to TRBJ2-4, with TRBD2 identical over 11 bases. V dropped 6 bases and J dropped 0; count of bases not matched to a gene: 4. The CDR3 loop spans 16 amino acids. CDR1 is MNHEY, CDR2 SMNVEV, per germline (reference sequence). The CDR3 protein is CASSGTSGLAKNIQYF. CDR3 DNA sequence: TGTGCCAGCAGCGGGACTAGCGGTCTAGCCAAAAACATTCAGTACTTC.

The J gene is TRBJ2-7, the V gene TRBV5-1, with 12 bases identical to TRBD1. V shed 3 bases, J shed 6 bases, and the junction held 4 bases outside the gene matches. This CDR3 spans 14 amino acids. CDR1 is SGHRS and CDR2 is YFSETQ in the germline V gene. The CDR3 spells CASSSGTGGSEQYF. The DNA of the CDR3 is TGCGCCAGCAGCTCCGGGACAGGGGGCTCCGAGCAGTACTTC.

The rearrangement uses TRBV5-1 and TRBJ2-7; 8 bases line up with TRBD1. Germline V lookup: CDR1 SGHRS, CDR2 YFSETQ. This CDR3 comprises 13 residues. The trim removed 3 bases at V and 5 bases at J, leaving 4 bases unmatched. The chain's CDR3 is CASSWGQVNEQYF. Written as DNA, the CDR3 is TGCGCCAGCAGCTGGGGACAGGTCAACGAGCAGTACTTC.